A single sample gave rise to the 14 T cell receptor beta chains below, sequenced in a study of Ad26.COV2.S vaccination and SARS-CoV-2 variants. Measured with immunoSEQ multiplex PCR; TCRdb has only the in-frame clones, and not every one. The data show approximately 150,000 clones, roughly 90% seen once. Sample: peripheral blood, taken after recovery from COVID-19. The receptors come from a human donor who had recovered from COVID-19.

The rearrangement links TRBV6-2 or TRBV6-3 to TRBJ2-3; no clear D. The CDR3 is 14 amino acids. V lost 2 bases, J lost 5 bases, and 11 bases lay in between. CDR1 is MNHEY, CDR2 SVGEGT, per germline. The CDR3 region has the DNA TGTGCCAGCAGTTACCTGTGGGTCAAAGATACGCAGTATTTT. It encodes CASSYLWVKDTQYF.

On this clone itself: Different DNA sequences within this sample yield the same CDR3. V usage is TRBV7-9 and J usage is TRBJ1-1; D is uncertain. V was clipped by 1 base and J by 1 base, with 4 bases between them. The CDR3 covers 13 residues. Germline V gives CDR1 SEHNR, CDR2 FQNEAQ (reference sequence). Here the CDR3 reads CASSLGQNTEAFF. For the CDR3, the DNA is TGTGCCAGCAGCTTAGGCCAGAACACTGAAGCTTTCTTT.

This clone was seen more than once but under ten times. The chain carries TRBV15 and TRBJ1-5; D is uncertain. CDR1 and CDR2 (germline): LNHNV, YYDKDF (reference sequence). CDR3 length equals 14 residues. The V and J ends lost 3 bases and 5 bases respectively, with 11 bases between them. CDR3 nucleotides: TGTGCCACCAGCAGCTATGTTTTAGATCAGCCCCAGCATTTT. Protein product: CATSSYVLDQPQHF. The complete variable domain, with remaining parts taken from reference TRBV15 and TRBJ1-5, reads DAMVIQNPRYQVTQFGKPVTLSCSQTLNHNVMYWYQQKSSQAPKLLFHYYDKDFNNEADTPDNFQSRRPNTSFCFLDIRSPGLGDTAMYLCATSSYVLDQPQHFGDGTRLSIL.

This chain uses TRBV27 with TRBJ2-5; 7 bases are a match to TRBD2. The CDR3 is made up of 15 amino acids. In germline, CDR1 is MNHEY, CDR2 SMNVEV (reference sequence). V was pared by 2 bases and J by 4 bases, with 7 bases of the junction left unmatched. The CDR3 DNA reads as TGTGCCAGCAGTTTAATTGGGGGGGGGATAGAGACCCAGTACTTC. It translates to CASSLIGGGIETQYF.

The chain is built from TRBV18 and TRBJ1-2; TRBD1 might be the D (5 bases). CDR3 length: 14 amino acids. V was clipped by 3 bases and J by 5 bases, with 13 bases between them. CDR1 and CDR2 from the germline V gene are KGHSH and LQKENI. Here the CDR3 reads CASSPAGIGYGYTF. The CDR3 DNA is TGTGCCAGCTCACCGGCAGGGATCGGGTATGGCTACACCTTC.

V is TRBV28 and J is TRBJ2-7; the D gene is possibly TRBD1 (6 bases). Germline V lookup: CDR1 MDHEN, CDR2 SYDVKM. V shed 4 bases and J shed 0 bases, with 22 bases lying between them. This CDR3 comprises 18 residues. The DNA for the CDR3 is TGTGCCAGCAGTTCCCCCCAAACATACAGGGTTGGCTCCTACGAGCAGTACTTC. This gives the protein CASSSPQTYRVGSYEQYF.

This CDR3 is CASLQQASSYNEQFF. In DNA, the CDR3 is TGTGCCAGCCTCCAACAGGCGAGCTCCTACAATGAGCAGTTCTTC. This chain links TRBV5-5 with TRBJ2-1; D possibly corresponds to TRBD1 (5 bases). Germline CDR1 is SGHKS and CDR2 is YYEKEE (reference sequence). The ends were cut back, 7 bases at V and 0 bases at J, with 14 bases in the middle. The CDR3 is 15 amino acids.

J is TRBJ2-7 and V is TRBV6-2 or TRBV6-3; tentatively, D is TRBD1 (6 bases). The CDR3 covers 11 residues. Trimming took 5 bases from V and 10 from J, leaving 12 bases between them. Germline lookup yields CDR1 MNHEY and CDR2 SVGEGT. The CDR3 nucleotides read TGTGCCAGCAGTGGATGGGGGCAACAGTACTTC. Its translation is CASSGWGQQYF.

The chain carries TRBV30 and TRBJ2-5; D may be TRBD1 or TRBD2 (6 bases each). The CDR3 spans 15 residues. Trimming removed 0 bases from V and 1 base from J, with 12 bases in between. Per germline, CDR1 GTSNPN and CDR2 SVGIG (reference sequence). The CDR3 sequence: CAWSVNRGPQETQYF. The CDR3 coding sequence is TGTGCCTGGAGTGTAAACCGGGGGCCCCAAGAGACCCAGTACTTC. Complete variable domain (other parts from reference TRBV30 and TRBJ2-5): SQTIHQWPATLVQPVGSPLSLECTVEGTSNPNLYWYRQAAGRGLQLLFYSVGIGQISSEVPQNLSASRPQDRQFILSSKKLLLSDSGFYLCAWSVNRGPQETQYFGPGTRLLVL.

The CDR3 is CASSAGYGYTF. In DNA form, the CDR3 reads TGTGCCAGCAGCGCAGGGTATGGCTACACCTTC. The gene calls are TRBV3-1 (or the pseudogene TRBV3-2) and TRBJ1-2; possibly TRBD1 for D (5 bases). The V end lost 5 bases, the J end lost 5 bases, and 6 bases lay between the germline ends. CDR3 length: 11 residues. Germline V lookup: CDR1 LGHDT, CDR2 YNNKEL (reference sequence).

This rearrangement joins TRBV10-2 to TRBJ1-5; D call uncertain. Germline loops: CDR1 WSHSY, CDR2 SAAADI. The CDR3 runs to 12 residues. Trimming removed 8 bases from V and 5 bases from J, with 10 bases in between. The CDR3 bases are TGCGCCAGCGGAGGCCCCTATCAGCCCCAGCATTTT. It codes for CASGGPYQPQHF.

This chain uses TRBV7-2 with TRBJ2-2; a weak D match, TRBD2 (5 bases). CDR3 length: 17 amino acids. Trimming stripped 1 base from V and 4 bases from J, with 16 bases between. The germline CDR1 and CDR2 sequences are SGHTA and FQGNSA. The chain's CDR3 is CASSLDGFGGSTGELFF. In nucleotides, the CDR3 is TGTGCCAGCAGCTTAGATGGCTTCGGTGGGAGCACCGGGGAGCTGTTTTTT.

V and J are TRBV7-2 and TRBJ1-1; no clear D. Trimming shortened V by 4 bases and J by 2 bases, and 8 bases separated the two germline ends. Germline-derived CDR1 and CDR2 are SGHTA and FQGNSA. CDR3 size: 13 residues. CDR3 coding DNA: TGTGCCAGCAGCTCCCAACTAAACACTGAAGCTTTCTTT. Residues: CASSSQLNTEAFF.

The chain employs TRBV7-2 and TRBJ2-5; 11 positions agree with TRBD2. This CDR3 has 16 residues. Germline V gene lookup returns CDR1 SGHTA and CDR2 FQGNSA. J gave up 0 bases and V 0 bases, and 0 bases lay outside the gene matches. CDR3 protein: CASSLAGLADQETQYF. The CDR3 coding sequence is TGTGCCAGCAGCTTAGCGGGACTAGCGGACCAAGAGACCCAGTACTTC.